This T cell receptor (beta chain) was recovered during a study of T cell changes during pregnancy in multiple sclerosis. V shed 4 bases, J shed 0 bases, and the junction held 9 bases outside the gene matches. CDR3 length: 18 amino acids. The V gene's germline CDR1 is SNHLY and CDR2 FYNNEI. The repertoire was sequenced with immunoSEQ multiplex PCR; TCRdb's copy has only in-frame clones and lacks some. The repertoire holds under 80,000 clones, with around 94% as singletons. The V gene is TRBV2, the J gene TRBJ2-1; 10 bases match TRBD2. The clonotype comes from a female donor with multiple sclerosis, enrolled in a pregnancy study. Source: peripheral blood, taken in the third trimester of pregnancy. Here the CDR3 reads CASSVLLAGTRSYNEQFF. CDR3 nucleotide sequence: TGTGCCAGCAGTGTGCTACTAGCGGGGACCCGCTCCTACAATGAGCAGTTCTTC.